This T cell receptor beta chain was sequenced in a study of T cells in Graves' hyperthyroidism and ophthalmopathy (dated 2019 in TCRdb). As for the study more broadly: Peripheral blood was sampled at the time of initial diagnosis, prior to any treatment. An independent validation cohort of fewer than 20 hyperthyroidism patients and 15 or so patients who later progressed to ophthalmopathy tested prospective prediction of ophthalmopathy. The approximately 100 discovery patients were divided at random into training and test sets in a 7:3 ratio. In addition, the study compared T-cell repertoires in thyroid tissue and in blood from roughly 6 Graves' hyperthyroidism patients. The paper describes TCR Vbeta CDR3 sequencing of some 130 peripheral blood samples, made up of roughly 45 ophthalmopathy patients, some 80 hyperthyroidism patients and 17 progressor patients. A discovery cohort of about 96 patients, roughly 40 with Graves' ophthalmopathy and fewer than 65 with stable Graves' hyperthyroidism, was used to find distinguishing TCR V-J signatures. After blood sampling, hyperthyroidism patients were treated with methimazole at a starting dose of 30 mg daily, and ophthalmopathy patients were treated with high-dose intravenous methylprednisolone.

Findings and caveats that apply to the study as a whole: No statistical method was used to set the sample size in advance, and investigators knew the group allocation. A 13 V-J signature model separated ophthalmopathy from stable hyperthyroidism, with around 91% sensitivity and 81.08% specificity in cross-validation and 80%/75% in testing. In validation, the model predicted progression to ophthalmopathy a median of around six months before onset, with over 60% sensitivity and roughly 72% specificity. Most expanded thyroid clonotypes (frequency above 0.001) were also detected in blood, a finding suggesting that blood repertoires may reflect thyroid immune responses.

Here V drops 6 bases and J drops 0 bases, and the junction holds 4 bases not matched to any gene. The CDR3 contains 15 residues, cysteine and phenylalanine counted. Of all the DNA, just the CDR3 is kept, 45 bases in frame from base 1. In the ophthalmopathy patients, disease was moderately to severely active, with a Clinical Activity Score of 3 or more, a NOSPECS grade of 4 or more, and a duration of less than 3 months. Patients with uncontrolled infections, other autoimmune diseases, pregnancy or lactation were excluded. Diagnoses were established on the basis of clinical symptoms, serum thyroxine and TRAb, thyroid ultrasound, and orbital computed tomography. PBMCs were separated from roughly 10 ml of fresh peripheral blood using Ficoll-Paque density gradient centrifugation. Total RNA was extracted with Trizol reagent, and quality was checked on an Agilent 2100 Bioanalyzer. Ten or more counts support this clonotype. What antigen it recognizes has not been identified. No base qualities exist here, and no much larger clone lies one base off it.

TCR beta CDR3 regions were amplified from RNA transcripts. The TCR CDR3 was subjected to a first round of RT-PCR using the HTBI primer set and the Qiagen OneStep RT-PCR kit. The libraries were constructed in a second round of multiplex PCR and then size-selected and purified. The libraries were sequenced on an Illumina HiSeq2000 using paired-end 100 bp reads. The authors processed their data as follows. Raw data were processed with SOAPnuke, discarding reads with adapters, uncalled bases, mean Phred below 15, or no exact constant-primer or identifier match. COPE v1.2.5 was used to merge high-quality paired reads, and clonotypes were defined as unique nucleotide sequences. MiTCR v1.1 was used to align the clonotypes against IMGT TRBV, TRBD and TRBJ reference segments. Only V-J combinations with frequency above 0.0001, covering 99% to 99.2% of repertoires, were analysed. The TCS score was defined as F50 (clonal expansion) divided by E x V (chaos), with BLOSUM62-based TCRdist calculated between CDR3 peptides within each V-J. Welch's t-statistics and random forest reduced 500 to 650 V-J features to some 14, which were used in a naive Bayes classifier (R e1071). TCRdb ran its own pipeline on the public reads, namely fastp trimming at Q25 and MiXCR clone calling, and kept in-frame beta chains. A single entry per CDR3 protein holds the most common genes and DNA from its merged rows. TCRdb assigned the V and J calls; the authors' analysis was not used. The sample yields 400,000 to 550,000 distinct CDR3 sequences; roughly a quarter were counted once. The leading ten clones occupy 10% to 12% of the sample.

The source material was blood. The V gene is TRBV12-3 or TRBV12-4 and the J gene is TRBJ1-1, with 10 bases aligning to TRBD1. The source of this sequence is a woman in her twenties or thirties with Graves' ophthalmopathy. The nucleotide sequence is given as TGTGCCAGCAGGGGGACAGGGGTTGTGAACACTGAAGCTTTCTTT. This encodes CASRGTGVVNTEAFF.